This entry lists 17 T cell receptor beta chains sequenced from one sample in a study of T cell responses to AZD1222 COVID-19 vaccine. Assay used: immunoSEQ multiplex PCR; TCRdb lists only in-frame clones, some missing. The table records 110,000 to 150,000 clones, about 90% of them present only once. Source: peripheral blood, taken 28 days after the second AZD1222 dose. The source of these receptors is an adult who received the AZD1222 COVID-19 vaccine.

V usage is TRBV7-2 and J usage is TRBJ1-1; possible D gene TRBD1, 6 bases. CDR3 length: 14 residues. V lost 3 bases and J 4 bases, leaving 12 bases between the germline ends. In germline, CDR1 is SGHTA, CDR2 FQGNSA. The CDR3 loop is CASSFPGAGTEAFF. The CDR3 DNA sequence: TGTGCCAGCAGCTTTCCGGGGGCGGGCACTGAAGCTTTCTTT.

V is TRBV6-6 and J is TRBJ2-1, with 12 bases that match TRBD2. V gave up 5 bases and J gave up 0 bases; unmatched junction bases: 8. Germline V gene lookup returns CDR1 MNHNY and CDR2 SVGAGI (reference sequence). The CDR3 length is 18 residues. In DNA, the CDR3 is TGTGCCAGCAGTCTAGCGGGAGGGGGTGTGCTCTCCTACAATGAGCAGTTCTTC. This translates into CASSLAGGGVLSYNEQFF.

The chain couples TRBV27 to TRBJ1-5; possible D gene TRBD1, 6 bases. With 5 bases removed from V and 2 bases from J, the gap between germline ends came to 16 bases. This CDR3 is built from 16 residues. Germline V gene data show CDR1 as MNHEY and CDR2 as SMNVEV (reference sequence). DNA of the CDR3: TGTGCCAGCAGTCCCCACAGGGTAGGGGGCAATCAGCCCCAGCATTTT. Protein: CASSPHRVGGNQPQHF.

About this clone: At one end, the junction sequence differs from germline, possibly due to a read error. The DNA for the CDR3 is TGCGCCAGCAGTTTGGACAGGGAAAATTCACCCCTCCACTTT. Its protein product is CASSLDRENSPLHF. The rearrangement joins TRBV5-1 to TRBJ1-6, with 8 positions matching TRBD1. Germline V CDR1 and CDR2: SGHRS, YFSETQ. The CDR3 covers 14 residues.

The chain couples TRBV30 to TRBJ2-7; 9 positions match TRBD2. This CDR3 region has 14 residues. CDR1 and CDR2 from the germline V gene are GTSNPN and SVGIG (reference sequence). The V gene end was trimmed by 3 bases and the J gene end by 5 bases; junction bases not matched to a gene: 8. The CDR3 DNA reads as TGTGCCTGGAGAAAAGCGGGAGGTCAGGACGAGCAGTACTTC. This codes for CAWRKAGGQDEQYF.

The V gene is TRBV6-6, the J gene TRBJ2-3; D call uncertain. The germline V gene has CDR1 MNHNY and CDR2 SVGAGI (reference sequence). This CDR3 region has 13 residues. V dropped 2 bases and J dropped 0 bases, with 3 bases sitting between them. CDR3 DNA sequence: TGTGCCAGCAGTTACAAGAGCACAGATACGCAGTATTTT. Encoded protein: CASSYKSTDTQYF.

The chain combines TRBV24-1 with TRBJ2-5; perhaps D is TRBD1 or TRBD2 (5 bases each). The V and J ends lost 5 bases and 5 bases respectively, with 17 bases between them. The CDR3 extends over 15 amino acids. Germline-derived CDR1 and CDR2 are KGHDR and SFDVKD. CDR3 bases: TGTGCCACCAGTGGCAGGGACCGACCGGCCGAGACCCAGTACTTC. Its translation is CATSGRDRPAETQYF.

V usage is TRBV6-1 and J usage is TRBJ2-7, with D maybe TRBD1 (5 bases). The CDR3 is 16 residues long. The V gene's germline CDR1 is MNHNS and CDR2 SASEGT. V dropped 2 bases and J dropped 2 bases, with 16 bases sitting between them. In nucleotides, the CDR3 is TGTGCCAGCAGTGAAAGGGGATTAGCCCCAACCTACGAGCAGTACTTC. Its translation is CASSERGLAPTYEQYF.

This clone came up once. J is TRBJ1-5 and V is TRBV30; D might be TRBD1 (5 bases). Trimming took off 0 bases at V and 2 bases at J, with 8 bases between the two ends. The V gene's germline CDR1 is GTSNPN and CDR2 SVGIG (reference sequence). The CDR3 sequence is 14 residues long. The CDR3 sequence: CAWSVTGGNQPQHF. The CDR3 bases are TGTGCCTGGAGTGTCACAGGAGGCAATCAGCCCCAGCATTTT.

The chain joins TRBV5-4 to TRBJ2-2; D unclear. The V and J ends lost 0 bases and 7 bases respectively, with 7 bases between them. The germline gives CDR1 SGHNT, CDR2 YYREEE (reference sequence). The CDR3 sequence is 13 residues long. As DNA, the CDR3 is TGTGCCAGCAGCTTGGAGGTCGTCGGGGAGCTGTTTTTT. As protein: CASSLEVVGELFF.

The chain couples TRBV3-1 (or the pseudogene TRBV3-2) to TRBJ1-2; a weak D match, TRBD1 (5 bases). V was trimmed by 0 bases and J by 10 bases, leaving 12 bases between them. This CDR3 has 13 amino acids. Germline V gene lookup returns CDR1 LGHDT and CDR2 YNNKEL (reference sequence). DNA of the CDR3: TGTGCCAGCAGCCAAGACCATCAGGGTGTCTACACCTTC. Residues: CASSQDHQGVYTF.

This rearrangement joins TRBV9 to TRBJ2-3, with D perhaps TRBD2 (5 bases). V lost 1 base and J 1 base, leaving 7 bases between the germline ends. Germline assignment: CDR1 SGDLS and CDR2 YYNGEE. The CDR3 is 14 residues long. Here the CDR3 DNA reads TGTGCCAGCAGCGTAATTAGCGGCACAGATACGCAGTATTTT. It specifies CASSVISGTDTQYF.

The chain has TRBV6-1 and TRBJ1-1; D gene ambiguous. Trimming took 0 bases from V and 10 from J, leaving 12 bases between them. This CDR3 region has 13 residues. Germline V gives CDR1 MNHNS, CDR2 SASEGT. CDR3: CASSEAGRVGAFF. The DNA of the CDR3 is TGTGCCAGCAGTGAAGCCGGGAGAGTGGGAGCTTTCTTT.

The V gene is TRBV25-1, the J gene TRBJ2-5; 7 bases are shared with TRBD2. Germline V gene data show CDR1 as MGHDK and CDR2 as SYGVNS. V gave up 3 bases and J gave up 3 bases; unmatched junction bases: 10. The CDR3 has 16 amino acids. In DNA, the CDR3 is TGTGCCAGCAGTGACCCCCGGCGTCGGGGGGAAGAGACCCAGTACTTC. Protein sequence: CASSDPRRRGEETQYF.

V is TRBV27 and J is TRBJ1-2, with D possibly TRBD1 on 6 matching bases. V lost 5 bases to trimming and J lost 5 bases, with 9 bases between them. The germline CDR1 and CDR2 sequences are MNHEY and SMNVEV (reference sequence). There are 12 residues in the CDR3. The CDR3 region has the DNA TGTGCCAGCAGTCCCACAGGGTATGGCTACACCTTC. Its protein is CASSPTGYGYTF.

The chain joins TRBV6-2 or TRBV6-3 to TRBJ1-5, with D possibly being TRBD1 (6 bases). The CDR3 contains 15 residues. Trimming shortened V by 4 bases and J by 6 bases, and 16 bases separated the two germline ends. Germline CDR1 is MNHEY and CDR2 is SVGEGT. The CDR3 DNA follows: TGTGCCAGCAGTTGGGGTGGGGGGGGCGGTCAGCCCCAGCATTTT. Protein: CASSWGGGGGQPQHF.

The CDR3 nucleotides are TGTGCCAGCAGCTTAGCATATATTGGACAGGGGTCCTACGAGCAGTACTTC. The encoded protein is CASSLAYIGQGSYEQYF. The chain couples TRBV7-2 to TRBJ2-7, with 9 nucleotides matching TRBD1. CDR1 and CDR2 (germline): SGHTA, FQGNSA. The CDR3 is made up of 17 amino acids. V gave up 0 bases and J gave up 1 base; unmatched junction bases: 7.